The subject of this entry is one T cell receptor beta chain. Using immunoSEQ multiplex PCR, the repertoire was profiled, and TCRdb retains in-frame clones only, with some absent. This sample has about 8,800 clones, with roughly 84% found just once. The data derive from a study of neoadjuvant nivolumab and ipilimumab in lung cancer. CDR3 length: 11 residues. Germline assignment: CDR1 SNHLY and CDR2 FYNNEI. V was clipped by 5 bases and J by 10 bases, with 10 bases between them. The gene calls are TRBV2 and TRBJ2-3; D unclear. This sequence was found in an adult with non-small cell lung cancer. Sequences were derived from tumor tissue, sampled after neoadjuvant nivolumab, alone or with ipilimumab, at or shortly before surgery. CDR3 sequence (DNA): TGTGCCAGCAGTCCTACCCTGGCGCAGTATTTT. This codes for CASSPTLAQYF.